The 5 T cell receptor beta chains listed next were all sequenced from one sample in a study of beta chain features in type 1 diabetes. The authors reverse transcribed all of the isolated RNA, so sequencing captured expressed TCRB transcripts. Sequencing was performed with immunoSEQ multiplex PCR; in TCRdb, only in-frame clones are kept and a portion is missing. The sample consists of about 150,000 clones, 9% to 9.5% of them appearing once. Sequenced: central memory CD4+ T cells from blood. These receptors came from a man aged 18 to 35 in good health.

The chain uses TRBV21-1 and TRBJ1-4; TRBD1 was called by the table and not checked on the DNA. TRBV21-1 counts as a pseudogene. The CDR3 covers 17 residues. The CDR3 is CASSKLPGQGRDEKLFF. The CDR3 DNA is TGTGCCAGCAGCAAATTACCAGGACAGGGGCGGGATGAAAAACTGTTTTTT.

The chain combines TRBV11-2 with TRBJ1-3; TRBD1 is a possible D gene (5 bases). The CDR3 covers 15 residues. Trimming took off 5 bases at V and 0 bases at J, with 11 bases between the two ends. The germline V gene encodes CDR1 SGHAT and CDR2 FQNNGV. The CDR3 sequence is CASSVSGYSGNTIYF. CDR3 bases: TGTGCCAGCAGCGTTTCAGGGTACTCTGGAAACACCATATATTTT.

The CDR3 region has the DNA TGTGCCAGCACTCGACCAGGGGTGTTAGGGGCTTTCTTT. Amino acid sequence: CASTRPGVLGAFF. This chain links TRBV6-5 with TRBJ1-1; a possible D gene is TRBD1 (6 bases). CDR3 size: 13 residues. V was cut by 7 bases and J by 11 bases, with 20 bases left in between. Germline V CDR1 and CDR2: MNHEY, SVGAGI.

The gene calls are TRBV2 and TRBJ2-7, with 14 bases fitting TRBD2. CDR3 length: 17 amino acids. Losses at the gene ends were 10 bases for V and 7 bases for J; bases not matched to a gene: 18. CDR1 and CDR2 (germline): SNHLY, FYNNEI. The DNA of the CDR3 is TGTGCCACCCGAGGGGGACTAGCGGGGGCCCCGATTGAGGAGCAGTACTTC. It yields the protein CATRGGLAGAPIEEQYF.

This clone was seen only a few times. This chain uses TRBV9 with TRBJ2-5, with 12 bases identical to TRBD2. CDR1 and CDR2 from the germline V gene are SGDLS and YYNGEE. The CDR3 runs 15 residues. V trimming: 4 bases; J trimming: 8 bases; junction bases outside the gene matches: 9. The CDR3 DNA reads TGTGCCAGCAGCACCCATTGGACTAGCGGGGAAACCCAGTACTTC. This gives the protein CASSTHWTSGETQYF.